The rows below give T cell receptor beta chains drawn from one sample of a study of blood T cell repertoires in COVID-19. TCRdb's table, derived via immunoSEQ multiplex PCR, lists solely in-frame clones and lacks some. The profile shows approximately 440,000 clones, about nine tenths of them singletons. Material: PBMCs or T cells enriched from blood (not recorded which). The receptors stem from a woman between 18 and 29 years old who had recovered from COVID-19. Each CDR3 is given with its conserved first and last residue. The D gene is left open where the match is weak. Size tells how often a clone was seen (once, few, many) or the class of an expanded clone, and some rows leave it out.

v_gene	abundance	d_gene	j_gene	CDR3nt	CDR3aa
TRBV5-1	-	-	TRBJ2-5	TGCGCCACCAGACCAGGTTTCCAAGAGACCCAGTACTTC	CATRPGFQETQYF
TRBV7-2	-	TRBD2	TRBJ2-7	TGTGCCAGCAGCTCCAAGCGGGGCTCCTACGAGCAGTACTTC	CASSSKRGSYEQYF
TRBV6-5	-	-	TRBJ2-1	TGTGCCAGCGCGCCGTATAAGGAGGATGAGCAGTTCTTC	CASAPYKEDEQFF
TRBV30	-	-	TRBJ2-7	TGTGCCTGGAGCTCGGGAACAGGGAACTCCTACGAGCAGTACTTC	CAWSSGTGNSYEQYF
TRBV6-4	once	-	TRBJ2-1	TGTGCCGGCTGGACTCTGAGCTCCTACAATGAGCAGTTCTTC	CAGWTLSSYNEQFF
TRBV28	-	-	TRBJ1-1	TGTGCCAGCAGTCTGACAGGTCCCGCTTTCTTT	CASSLTGPAFF
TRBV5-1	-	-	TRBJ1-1	TGCGCCAGCAGCCCGGGGGGCACTGAAGCTTTCTTT	CASSPGGTEAFF
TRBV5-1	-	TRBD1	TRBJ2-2	TGCGCCAGCAGCCTCGGACAGGGGGCGCCCGGGGAGCTGTTTTTT	CASSLGQGAPGELFF
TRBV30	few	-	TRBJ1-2	TGTGCCTGGACGGGGGGCTTTAGCTATGGCTACACCTTC	CAWTGGFSYGYTF
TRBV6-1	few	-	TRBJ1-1	TGTGCCAGCAGTGAATCTGGGAGACTTGAAGCTTTCTTT	CASSESGRLEAFF
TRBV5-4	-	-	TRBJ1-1	TGTGCCAGCAGCTTGGATAGGGGGTCCCCTGAAGCTTTCTTT	CASSLDRGSPEAFF
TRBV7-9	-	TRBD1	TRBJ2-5	TGTGCCAGCAGCTTAGGAGACAGGGGGGAGACCCAGTACTTC	CASSLGDRGETQYF
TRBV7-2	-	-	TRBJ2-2	TGTGCCAGCAGCATTTGGACAGCGAACACCGGGGAGCTGTTTTTT	CASSIWTANTGELFF
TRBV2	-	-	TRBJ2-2	TGTGCCAGCAGTGAAGAGAATGGGGGGAGAAACACCGGGGAGCTGTTTTTT	CASSEENGGRNTGELFF